The 28 T cell receptor beta chains below all came from one sample that was sequenced in a study of graft-versus-host responses after intestinal transplantation. Using immunoSEQ multiplex PCR, the repertoire was profiled, and TCRdb retains in-frame clones only, with some absent. The sample shows tens of thousands of clones, 85% to 95% of them seen only once. No antigens are known for them. The sample was unstimulated CD8+ T cells sorted from spleen or lymph node cells, taken before intestinal transplant. The receptors were sampled from a human donor who received an intestinal transplant.

The chain links TRBV4-3 to TRBJ1-6; D call uncertain. Trimming cost V 1 base and J 0 bases, with 10 bases left between them. The CDR3 contains 17 residues. Germline assignment: CDR1 LGHNA and CDR2 YSLEER. The CDR3 DNA reads TGCGCCAGCAGCCAAGGAGGTCCGAGCTCCTATAATTCACCCCTCCACTTT. Encoded protein: CASSQGGPSSYNSPLHF.

V is TRBV15 and J is TRBJ2-7; D uncertain. V lost 0 bases and J 1 base, leaving 13 bases between the germline ends. The CDR3 consists of 16 residues. In germline, CDR1 is LNHNV, CDR2 YYDKDF (reference sequence). The CDR3: CATSRESGAFSYEQYF. The CDR3 DNA sequence: TGTGCCACCAGCAGAGAAAGTGGAGCCTTTTCCTACGAGCAGTACTTC.

The J gene is TRBJ2-7, the V gene TRBV7-2; perhaps TRBD1 as D (5 bases). Germline-derived CDR1 and CDR2 are SGHTA and FQGNSA. CDR3 size: 15 residues. The ends were cut back, 2 bases at V and 0 bases at J, with 11 bases in the middle. The CDR3 spells CASSLLDRNSYEQYF. Here the CDR3 DNA reads TGTGCCAGCAGCTTACTAGACAGAAACTCCTACGAGCAGTACTTC.

V and J are TRBV10-2 and TRBJ1-5, with 7 bases matching TRBD1. Germline values: CDR1 WSHSY, CDR2 SAAADI. With 4 bases clipped from V and 6 bases from J, the junction kept 12 bases outside the gene matches. CDR3 size: 16 residues. The DNA of the CDR3 is TGCGCCAGCAGTGTCGGGACAGCACCCGGGGGTCAGCCCCAGCATTTT. Translating gives CASSVGTAPGGQPQHF.

This rearrangement joins TRBV9 to TRBJ1-1, with D possibly TRBD1 on 5 matching bases. V lost 0 bases and J lost 5, with 14 bases in between. This CDR3 spans 15 amino acids. CDR1 is SGDLS and CDR2 is YYNGEE in the germline V gene. As DNA, the CDR3 is TGTGCCAGCAGCGTAGGGGGCGGCGGTACTACTGAAGCTTTCTTT. Protein sequence: CASSVGGGGTTEAFF.

This clone appeared a single time. The V and J genes are TRBV11-2 and TRBJ2-5; no reliable D call. The J call may not be correct, given that the DNA end is closer to TRBJ2-7. This CDR3 is 14 amino acids long. Germline loops: CDR1 SGHAT, CDR2 FQNNGV. The CDR3 sequence is CASSFGPPSYEQYF. CDR3 coding DNA: TGTGCCAGCAGCTTTGGTCCCCCTTCCTACGAGCAGTACTTC.

This clone was seen a few times. The J gene is TRBJ2-2, the V gene TRBV6-1; D remains ambiguous. The CDR3 spans 16 residues. Looked up from germline, CDR1 is MNHNS and CDR2 is SASEGT. V shed 1 base and J shed 0 bases, with 9 bases lying between them. The CDR3 spells CASSEVWQSNTGELFF. The CDR3 DNA is TGTGCCAGCAGTGAAGTGTGGCAGTCGAACACCGGGGAGCTGTTTTTT.

This clone was observed once. The chain uses TRBV13 and TRBJ2-1; D not resolved. Trimming shortened V by 2 bases and J by 5 bases, and 7 bases separated the two germline ends. CDR1 PRHDT and CDR2 FYEKMQ come from the germline V gene (reference sequence). The CDR3 length is 13 residues. DNA of the CDR3: TGTGCCAGCAGCTTATTACAGAACAATGAGCAGTTCTTC. It translates to CASSLLQNNEQFF.

The chain combines TRBV9 with TRBJ1-1; D remains unclear. Per the germline V gene, CDR1 is SGDLS and CDR2 is YYNGEE. The V and J ends lost 3 bases and 2 bases respectively, with 5 bases between them. The CDR3 sequence is 12 residues long. The CDR3 nucleotides read TGTGCCAGCAGCGGGGCAAACACTGAAGCTTTCTTT. Its translation: CASSGANTEAFF.

The chain employs TRBV10-3 and TRBJ2-7, with 7 bases that match TRBD1. Germline CDR1 is ENHRY and CDR2 is SYGVKD. This CDR3 spans 18 amino acids. Trimming removed 5 bases from V and 1 base from J; junction bases left unmatched: 17. In DNA form, the CDR3 reads TGTGCCATCAGTTCGTTGAGGAGCGAACAGGGGAAATCCTACGAGCAGTACTTC. This codes for CAISSLRSEQGKSYEQYF.

The rearrangement links TRBV6-1 to TRBJ2-3, with 7 bases matching TRBD2. The V and J ends lost 2 bases and 2 bases, in that order; junction bases with no gene match: 7. The germline gives CDR1 MNHNS, CDR2 SASEGT. This CDR3 has 16 amino acids. The CDR3 reads CASSEREGIFTDTQYF. CDR3 coding DNA: TGTGCCAGCAGTGAAAGGGAGGGTATATTCACAGATACGCAGTATTTT.

This chain connects TRBV29-1 to TRBJ1-3, with unresolved D. The CDR3 has 11 amino acids. Germline CDR1 and CDR2: SQVTM and ANQGSEA. Trimming left V 8 bases short and J 2 bases short, with 7 bases between. In nucleotides, the CDR3 is TGCAGCCTGCGGGCTGGAAACACCATATATTTT. This translates into CSLRAGNTIYF.

CDR3 coding DNA: TGCGCCAGCAGCTTCGAGGGAAGGTACAATGAGCAGTTCTTC. Protein sequence: CASSFEGRYNEQFF. The rearrangement uses TRBV5-1 and TRBJ2-1; tentatively, D is TRBD2 (5 bases). The CDR3 has 14 residues. Germline CDR1 SGHRS, CDR2 YFSETQ. Trimming left V 2 bases short and J 4 bases short, with 10 bases between.

V and J are TRBV5-6 and TRBJ1-2; 10 nucleotides match TRBD1. CDR1 is SGHDT, CDR2 YYEEEE, per germline. V lost 3 bases, J lost 8 bases, and 22 bases stayed unmatched. This CDR3 has 19 amino acids. Here the CDR3 reads CASSSNIPGQGISWGGYTF. In nucleotides, the CDR3 is TGTGCCAGCAGCTCGAATATACCGGGACAGGGGATCTCTTGGGGGGGCTACACCTTC.

The rearrangement uses TRBV11-3 and TRBJ2-7, with 8 bases matching TRBD1. V lost 3 bases, J lost 4 bases, and 2 bases stayed unmatched. Germline V CDR1 and CDR2: SGHNT, YENEEA. The CDR3 is 13 amino acids. Here the CDR3 reads CASSFTGGYEQYF. The DNA of the CDR3 is TGTGCCAGCAGCTTTACAGGGGGTTACGAGCAGTACTTC. The full variable domain, its missing parts supplied by reference TRBV11-3 and TRBJ2-7, is EAGVVQSPRYKIIEKKQPVAFWCNPISGHNTLYWYLQNLGQGPELLIRYENEEAVDDSQLPKDRFSAERLKGVDSTLKIQPAELGDSAVYLCASSFTGGYEQYFGPGTRLTVT.

Details on this clone: Other DNA sequences in this specimen translate into the identical CDR3. The chain recombines TRBV27 with TRBJ2-7; 7 bases fit TRBD2. Germline trimming cut 3 bases from V and 1 base from J; bases unmatched to any gene: 0. Germline lookup yields CDR1 MNHEY and CDR2 SMNVEV (reference sequence). CDR3 size: 13 residues. CDR3 sequence (DNA): TGTGCCAGCAGTTTGGGAGGGTCCTACGAGCAGTACTTC. Amino acids: CASSLGGSYEQYF.

The rearrangement joins TRBV2 to TRBJ1-3, with D possibly TRBD1 on 6 matching bases. Germline values: CDR1 SNHLY, CDR2 FYNNEI. Between the trimmed V and J ends, which lost 1 base and 4 bases, there was a span of 8 bases. CDR3 size: 14 residues. CDR3 coding DNA: TGTGCCAGCAGTGAAGTAGGGGGAGGAAACACCATATATTTT. Protein sequence: CASSEVGGGNTIYF. Full variable domain (missing parts from reference TRBV2 and TRBJ1-3): EPEVTQTPSHQVTQMGQEVILRCVPISNHLYFYWYRQILGQKVEFLVSFYNNEISEKSEIFDDQFSVERPDGSNFTLKIRSTKLEDSAMYFCASSEVGGGNTIYFGEGSWLTVV.

The rearrangement uses TRBV7-9 and TRBJ1-2, with 9 bases fitting TRBD1. The CDR3 spans 14 residues. Germline assignment: CDR1 SEHNR and CDR2 FQNEAQ (reference sequence). Trimming removed 3 bases from V and 4 bases from J; junction bases left unmatched: 3. The CDR3 loop reads CASSLGQGRYGYTF. CDR3 in DNA: TGTGCCAGCAGCTTGGGACAGGGCCGCTATGGCTACACCTTC.

The chain uses TRBV4-3 and TRBJ1-2; TRBD1 is a possible D gene (5 bases). The V gene lost 0 bases and the J gene lost 7 bases, with 15 bases spanning the gap. The CDR3 spans 15 residues. Germline assignment: CDR1 LGHNA and CDR2 YSLEER. The CDR3, as DNA: TGCGCCAGCAGCCAAGAATTGAGGACAAGGGGTGGCTACACCTTC. Protein sequence: CASSQELRTRGGYTF.

J is TRBJ1-1 and V is TRBV7-6; D may be TRBD1 (6 bases). Germline CDR1 SGHVS, CDR2 FNYEAQ. The CDR3 covers 18 residues. The germline V and J ends were trimmed by 0 bases and 0 bases, with 17 bases remaining between them. This chain's CDR3 is CASSLAGTGSPMNTEAFF. The DNA for the CDR3 is TGTGCCAGCAGCTTAGCGGGAACAGGGAGCCCAATGAACACTGAAGCTTTCTTT.

The J gene is TRBJ2-7, the V gene TRBV11-2, with D perhaps TRBD1 (6 bases). The CDR3 consists of 12 residues. V was cut by 5 bases and J by 6 bases, with 11 bases left in between. Germline V gene data show CDR1 as SGHAT and CDR2 as FQNNGV. The CDR3 region has the DNA TGTGCCAGCAGCGTAACAGGGTCCGAGCAGTACTTC. Translating gives CASSVTGSEQYF.

The chain links TRBV15 to TRBJ1-5, with TRBD1 matching 11 bases. The CDR3 totals 18 residues. With V trimmed by 1 base and J by 1 base, 6 bases remained unmatched. Germline CDR1 is LNHNV and CDR2 is YYDKDF (reference sequence). CDR3 amino acids: CATSRGTGGWRSNQPQHF. The CDR3 DNA sequence: TGTGCCACCAGCAGAGGGACAGGGGGCTGGCGAAGCAATCAGCCCCAGCATTTT. The full variable domain, with the rest looked up from reference TRBV15 and TRBJ1-5, is DAMVIQNPRYQVTQFGKPVTLSCSQTLNHNVMYWYQQKSSQAPKLLFHYYDKDFNNEADTPDNFQSRRPNTSFCFLDIRSPGLGDTAMYLCATSRGTGGWRSNQPQHFGDGTRLSIL.

Notes on this clone: The sample contains more than one DNA sequence encoding this CDR3. The chain employs TRBV4-3 and TRBJ2-1; the match to TRBD2 covers 8 bases. Per the germline V gene, CDR1 is LGHNA and CDR2 is YSLEER. The V and J ends lost 0 bases and 1 base, in that order; junction bases with no gene match: 2. This CDR3 contains 16 residues. CDR3 bases: TGCGCCAGCAGCCAAGATCGGGGGGGGTCCTACAATGAGCAGTTCTTC. Translating it yields CASSQDRGGSYNEQFF.

V and J are TRBV7-9 and TRBJ2-7; TRBD1 matches at 8 bases. The germline gives CDR1 SEHNR, CDR2 FQNEAQ (reference sequence). The CDR3 length is 13 residues. The V segment lost 5 bases and the J segment 1 base; nucleotides outside the gene matches: 1. The DNA of the CDR3 is TGTGCCAGCAGCGACAGGGGATCCTACGAGCAGTACTTC. Translating gives CASSDRGSYEQYF.

This chain uses TRBV5-6 with TRBJ2-5, with 7 nucleotides matching TRBD1. CDR1 and CDR2 from the germline V gene are SGHDT and YYEEEE. Germline trimming cut 0 bases from V and 1 base from J; bases unmatched to any gene: 0. The CDR3 is 14 amino acids. DNA of the CDR3: TGTGCCAGCAGCTTGGGACAGGGCCAAGAGACCCAGTACTTC. Its protein is CASSLGQGQETQYF.

J is TRBJ2-7 and V is TRBV7-2; a weak D match, TRBD2 (5 bases). This CDR3 is built from 15 residues. Trimming removed 5 bases at V and 2 bases at J, with 16 bases between. Germline V gene sequence: CDR1 SGHTA, CDR2 FQGNSA. CDR3 sequence reads: CASSESILGAYEQYF. The DNA for the CDR3 is TGTGCCAGCAGCGAGTCCATCCTCGGGGCCTACGAGCAGTACTTC.

This clone was picked up one time. This chain connects TRBV19 to TRBJ1-1; 7 bases align to TRBD1. V trimming: 6 bases; J trimming: 7 bases; junction bases outside the gene matches: 5. The CDR3 covers 12 residues. Germline CDR1 and CDR2: LNHDA and SQIVND (reference sequence). CDR3 sequence: CASSATGVEAFF. The CDR3 coding sequence is TGTGCCAGTAGCGCCACAGGGGTTGAAGCTTTCTTT.

The chain carries TRBV12-5 and TRBJ1-5, with 7 positions matching TRBD1. Germline V gives CDR1 LGHNT, CDR2 FRNRAP. The CDR3 consists of 17 residues. The V segment lost 5 bases and the J segment 0 bases; nucleotides outside the gene matches: 10. Written as DNA, the CDR3 is TGTGCTAGTGGTCCCGCCCCTGACAGGGATAGCAATCAGCCCCAGCATTTT. Encoded protein: CASGPAPDRDSNQPQHF.